The 18 T cell receptor beta chains below all came from one sample that was sequenced in a study of control samples from healthy donors and cancer patients. Sequencing was performed with immunoSEQ multiplex PCR; in TCRdb, only in-frame clones are kept and a portion is missing. The profile shows 60,000 to 70,000 clones, approximately 85% of them singletons. Sequencing was carried out using blood. These receptors came from a man in his forties in good health.

This chain connects TRBV7-2 to TRBJ1-1; D is unresolved. From germline, CDR1 is SGHTA and CDR2 FQGNSA. The CDR3 contains 13 residues. Trimming pared 5 bases from V and 8 bases from J, leaving 15 bases between. CDR3 sequence: CASSPRADREAFF. The CDR3 DNA sequence: TGTGCCAGCAGCCCAAGGGCAGATCGAGAAGCTTTCTTT.

The chain recombines TRBV7-2 with TRBJ1-2, with D possibly being TRBD1 (6 bases). There are 16 residues in the CDR3. V was shortened by 4 bases and J by 4 bases, with 19 bases between the two germline ends. The germline V gene encodes CDR1 SGHTA and CDR2 FQGNSA. The chain's CDR3 is CASSSLPTGTTYGYTF. Written as DNA, the CDR3 is TGTGCCAGCAGCTCGCTCCCTACAGGGACTACCTATGGCTACACCTTC.

V gene TRBV6-5 combines with J gene TRBJ2-7; no firm D call. This CDR3 region has 13 residues. Per the germline V gene, CDR1 is MNHEY and CDR2 is SVGAGI. V was cut by 7 bases and J by 1 base, with 11 bases left in between. CDR3 region: CASIKHRSYEQYF. The CDR3 region has the DNA TGTGCCAGCATCAAGCACCGGTCCTACGAGCAGTACTTC.

The chain is built from TRBV10-3 and TRBJ1-5, with D unclear. Germline assignment: CDR1 ENHRY and CDR2 SYGVKD. The CDR3 totals 14 residues. Trimming removed 0 bases from V and 2 bases from J, with 5 bases in between. The CDR3 DNA reads as TGTGCCATCAGTGAGTCGAACGGCAATCAGCCCCAGCATTTT. Its protein product is CAISESNGNQPQHF.

The rearrangement uses TRBV9 and TRBJ2-1, with D possibly matching TRBD1 (5 bases). Between the trimmed V and J ends, which lost 1 base and 2 bases, there was a span of 10 bases. Germline-derived CDR1 and CDR2 are SGDLS and YYNGEE. This CDR3 has 15 amino acids. The CDR3 reads CASSVLPGTYNEQFF. The CDR3 region has the DNA TGTGCCAGCAGCGTACTCCCAGGGACCTACAATGAGCAGTTCTTC.

The genes are TRBV11-2 and TRBJ2-1; 7 nucleotides align to TRBD1. The CDR3 extends over 15 amino acids. J was trimmed by 4 bases and V by 8 bases; bases with no gene match: 11. Per the germline V gene, CDR1 is SGHAT and CDR2 is FQNNGV. CDR3 in DNA: TGTGCCAGCGAGACTGCCGGGACAGCTTACAATGAGCAGTTCTTC. Amino acid sequence: CASETAGTAYNEQFF.

This chain joins TRBV4-3 and TRBJ1-2; D not resolved. Per the germline V gene, CDR1 is LGHNA and CDR2 is YSLEER. The CDR3 has 15 amino acids. Trimming pared 1 base from V and 4 bases from J, leaving 13 bases between. For the CDR3, the DNA is TGCGCCAGCAGCCAAGTCCTGATCTCAGGCTATGGCTACACCTTC. It codes for CASSQVLISGYGYTF.

The chain couples TRBV5-1 to TRBJ1-3, with 9 positions matching TRBD1. Germline V gene data show CDR1 as SGHRS and CDR2 as YFSETQ. CDR3 size: 15 residues. J lost 5 bases, V lost 0 bases, and 3 bases had no gene match. The CDR3 reads CASSLGQGGRNTIYF. The CDR3 nucleotides read TGCGCCAGCAGCTTGGGACAGGGGGGACGAAACACCATATATTTT.

The chain combines TRBV20-1 with TRBJ1-2; the match to TRBD1 covers 8 bases. The CDR3 is made up of 10 amino acids. J lost 8 bases, V lost 5 bases, and 1 base had no gene match. Germline-derived CDR1 and CDR2 are DFQATT and SNEGSKA (reference sequence). The chain's CDR3 is CSASGGGYTF. CDR3 in DNA: TGCAGTGCTTCAGGGGGCGGCTACACCTTC.

This clone has a single count. The rearrangement joins TRBV21-1 to TRBJ2-1; the table's TRBD1 call for D was not verified on the DNA. TRBV21-1 is recorded as a pseudogene. CDR3 size: 16 residues. The chain's CDR3 is CASSKANISSYNEQFF. DNA of the CDR3: TGTGCCAGCAGCAAAGCGAACATAAGCTCCTACAATGAGCAGTTCTTC.

The chain carries TRBV9 and TRBJ2-7, with 10 bases matching TRBD2. The CDR3 spans 16 residues. V trimming: 4 bases; J trimming: 0 bases; junction bases outside the gene matches: 7. In germline, CDR1 is SGDLS, CDR2 YYNGEE. The CDR3 is CASSPRSSGSSYEQYF. Here the CDR3 DNA reads TGTGCCAGCAGCCCCCGATCTAGCGGGAGCTCCTACGAGCAGTACTTC.

The chain carries TRBV5-5 and TRBJ2-3, with D unresolved. V was cut by 5 bases and J by 0 bases, with 13 bases left in between. The CDR3 extends over 15 amino acids. Germline assignment: CDR1 SGHKS and CDR2 YYEKEE (reference sequence). The CDR3 DNA is TGTGCCAGCAGTCCAAGGGCGGCTAGCACAGATACGCAGTATTTT. Its protein is CASSPRAASTDTQYF.

The genes are TRBV5-1 and TRBJ2-7; TRBD1 agrees at 7 bases. CDR3 length: 14 residues. After removal of 3 bases from V and 5 bases from J, the junction contained 8 bases not matched to a gene. Germline V gives CDR1 SGHRS, CDR2 YFSETQ. CDR3 residues: CASSSRQGGDEQYF. Here the CDR3 DNA reads TGCGCCAGCAGCTCCCGACAGGGTGGAGACGAGCAGTACTTC.

The genes are TRBV30 and TRBJ1-4, with D possibly TRBD1 on 6 matching bases. In germline, CDR1 is GTSNPN, CDR2 SVGIG (reference sequence). CDR3 size: 12 residues. V was cut by 0 bases and J by 14 bases, with 13 bases left in between. CDR3 residues: CAWSVRGADLFF. For the CDR3, the DNA is TGTGCCTGGAGTGTAAGGGGGGCAGATCTGTTTTTT. The whole variable domain, filled in from reference TRBV30 and TRBJ1-4, reads SQTIHQWPATLVQPVGSPLSLECTVEGTSNPNLYWYRQAAGRGLQLLFYSVGIGQISSEVPQNLSASRPQDRQFILSSKKLLLSDSGFYLCAWSVRGADLFFGSGTQLSVL.

The chain joins TRBV7-3 to TRBJ2-5; perhaps D is TRBD1 or TRBD2 (7 bases each). The V and J ends lost 5 bases and 7 bases respectively, with 26 bases between them. The CDR3 is made up of 17 amino acids. In germline, CDR1 is SGHTA, CDR2 FQGTGA. The CDR3 coding sequence is TGTGCCAGCAGCCAAAAGACAGTGGGAGGGGGCCTGGGGACCCAGTACTTC. Protein product: CASSQKTVGGGLGTQYF.

This chain links TRBV9 with TRBJ1-3; a possible D gene is TRBD1 (6 bases). V lost 3 bases and J 4 bases, leaving 11 bases between the germline ends. Germline assignment: CDR1 SGDLS and CDR2 YYNGEE. The CDR3 spans 14 residues. In DNA form, the CDR3 reads TGTGCCAGCAGCGGAGGGGGGCCCGGAAACACCATATATTTT. Its translation is CASSGGGPGNTIYF.

This clone was counted between two and nine times. CDR3 in DNA: TGTGCCAGCAAAAAAGACAGGGGGAATTCACCCCTCCACTTT. Protein sequence: CASKKDRGNSPLHF. The chain recombines TRBV11-2 with TRBJ1-6; 9 bases match TRBD1. Per the germline V gene, CDR1 is SGHAT and CDR2 is FQNNGV. The ends lost 7 bases at V and 7 bases at J; junction bases unmatched: 5. The CDR3 covers 14 residues.

The chain carries TRBV7-2 and TRBJ2-5; D is perhaps TRBD1 (6 bases). Trimming cost V 1 base and J 7 bases, with 19 bases left between them. There are 16 residues in the CDR3. Germline CDR1 reads SGHTA; CDR2 reads FQGNSA. As DNA, the CDR3 is TGTGCCAGCAGCTTAGAATCGACAGGCCCTGGACGGACCCAGTACTTC. It is translated as CASSLESTGPGRTQYF. Complete variable domain (other parts from reference TRBV7-2 and TRBJ2-5): GAGVSQSPSNKVTEKGKDVELRCDPISGHTALYWYRQSLGQGLEFLIYFQGNSAPDKSGLPSDRFSAERTGGSVSTLTIQRTQQEDSAVYLCASSLESTGPGRTQYFGPGTRLLVL.